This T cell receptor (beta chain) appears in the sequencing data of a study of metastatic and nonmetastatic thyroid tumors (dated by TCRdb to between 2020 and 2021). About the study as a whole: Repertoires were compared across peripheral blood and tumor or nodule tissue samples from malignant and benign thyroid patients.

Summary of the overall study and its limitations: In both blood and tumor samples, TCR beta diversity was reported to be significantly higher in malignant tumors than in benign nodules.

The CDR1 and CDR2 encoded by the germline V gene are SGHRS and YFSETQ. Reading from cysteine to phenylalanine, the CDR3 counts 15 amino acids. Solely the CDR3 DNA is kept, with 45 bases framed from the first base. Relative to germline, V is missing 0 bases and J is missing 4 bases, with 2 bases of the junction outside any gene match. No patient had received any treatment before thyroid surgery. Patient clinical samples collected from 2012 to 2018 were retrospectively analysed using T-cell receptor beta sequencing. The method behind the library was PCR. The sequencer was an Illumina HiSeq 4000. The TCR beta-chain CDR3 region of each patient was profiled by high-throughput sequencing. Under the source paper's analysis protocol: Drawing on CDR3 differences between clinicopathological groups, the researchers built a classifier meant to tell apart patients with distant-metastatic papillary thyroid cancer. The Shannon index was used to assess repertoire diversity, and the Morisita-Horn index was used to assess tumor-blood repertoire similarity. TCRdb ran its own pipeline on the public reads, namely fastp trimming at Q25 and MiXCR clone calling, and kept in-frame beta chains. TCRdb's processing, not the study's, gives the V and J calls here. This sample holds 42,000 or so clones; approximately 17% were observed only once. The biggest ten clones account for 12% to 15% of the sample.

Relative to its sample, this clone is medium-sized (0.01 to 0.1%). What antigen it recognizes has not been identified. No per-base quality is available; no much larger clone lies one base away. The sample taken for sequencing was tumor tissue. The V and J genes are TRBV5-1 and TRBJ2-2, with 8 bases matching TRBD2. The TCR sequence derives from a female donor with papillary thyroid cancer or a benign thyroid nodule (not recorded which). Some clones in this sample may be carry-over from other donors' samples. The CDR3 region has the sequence CASSLEGLVTGELFF. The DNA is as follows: TGCGCCAGCAGCTTGGAGGGACTAGTCACCGGGGAGCTGTTTTTT.